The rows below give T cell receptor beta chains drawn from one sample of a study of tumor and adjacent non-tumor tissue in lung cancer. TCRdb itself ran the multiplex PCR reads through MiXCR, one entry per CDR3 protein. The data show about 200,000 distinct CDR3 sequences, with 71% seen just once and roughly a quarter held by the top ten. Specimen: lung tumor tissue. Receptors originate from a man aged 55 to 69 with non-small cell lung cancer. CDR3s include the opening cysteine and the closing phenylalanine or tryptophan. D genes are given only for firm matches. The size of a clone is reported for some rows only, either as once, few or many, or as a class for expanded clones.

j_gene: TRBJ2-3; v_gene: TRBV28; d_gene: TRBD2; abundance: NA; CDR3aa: CASRSLAEYTDTQYF; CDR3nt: TGTGCCAGTAGATCTCTAGCGGAATACACAGATACGCAGTATTTT
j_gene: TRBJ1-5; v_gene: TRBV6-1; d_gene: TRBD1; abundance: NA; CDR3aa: CAIRDWTGGGPQHF; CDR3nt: TGTGCCATCAGGGACTGGACAGGGGGGGGGCCCCAGCATTTT
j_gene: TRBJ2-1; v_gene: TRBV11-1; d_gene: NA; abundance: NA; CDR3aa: CASGVYWTWGEQFF; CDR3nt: TGTGCCAGCGGCGTTTACTGGACCTGGGGTGAGCAGTTCTTC
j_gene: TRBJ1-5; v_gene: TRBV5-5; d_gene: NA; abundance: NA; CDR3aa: CASSWDPGNQPQHF; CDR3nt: TGTGCCAGCAGCTGGGACCCTGGTAATCAGCCCCAGCATTTT
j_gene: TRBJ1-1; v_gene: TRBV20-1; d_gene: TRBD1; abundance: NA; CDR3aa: CSAQKVGDRGGAFF; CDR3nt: TGCAGTGCTCAGAAAGTGGGGGACAGGGGAGGAGCTTTCTTC
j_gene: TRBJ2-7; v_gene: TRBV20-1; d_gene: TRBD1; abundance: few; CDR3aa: CSAPGTGKSGQYF; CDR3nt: TGCAGTGCTCCCGGGACAGGGAAGTCGGGTCAGTACTTC
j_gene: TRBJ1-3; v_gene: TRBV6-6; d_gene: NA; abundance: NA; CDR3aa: CASSYNFPWGGNTIYF; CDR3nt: TGTGCCAGCAGTTACAATTTCCCCTGGGGTGGAAACACCATATATTTT
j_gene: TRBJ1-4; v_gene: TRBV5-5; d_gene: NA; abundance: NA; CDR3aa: CASNLDLTTNEKLFF; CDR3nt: TGTGCCAGCAACTTGGATCTGACAACTAATGAAAAACTGTTTTTT
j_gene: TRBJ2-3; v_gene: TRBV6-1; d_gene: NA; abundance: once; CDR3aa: CASSEWAGEGDTQYF; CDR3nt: TGTGCCAGCAGTGAATGGGCGGGTGAGGGAGATACGCAGTATTTT
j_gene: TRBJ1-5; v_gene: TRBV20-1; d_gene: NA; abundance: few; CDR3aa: CSANLNGHYSNQPQHF; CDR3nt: TGCAGTGCTAACCTTAATGGACATTATAGCAATCAGCCCCAGCATTTT
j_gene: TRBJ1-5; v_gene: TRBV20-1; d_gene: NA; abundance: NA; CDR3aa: CSVTLDGYSNQPQHF; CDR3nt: TGCAGTGTTACTTTGGACGGATATAGCAATCAGCCCCAGCATTTT
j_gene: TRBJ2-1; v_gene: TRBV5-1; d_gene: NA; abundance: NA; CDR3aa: CASSSGGAGDGGRAYNEQFF; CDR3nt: TGCGCCAGCAGCTCTGGAGGTGCAGGGGATGGTGGTCGGGCTTACAATGAGCAGTTCTTC
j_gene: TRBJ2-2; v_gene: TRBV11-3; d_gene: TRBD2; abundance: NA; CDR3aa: CASSLLATSGATGELFF; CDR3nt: TGTGCCAGCAGCCTCCTTGCGACTAGCGGGGCGACCGGGGAGCTGTTTTTT
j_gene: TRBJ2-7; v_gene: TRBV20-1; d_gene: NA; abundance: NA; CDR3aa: CSASGLSYEQNF; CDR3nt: TGCAGTGCTAGTGGACTCTCCTACGAACAGAACTTC
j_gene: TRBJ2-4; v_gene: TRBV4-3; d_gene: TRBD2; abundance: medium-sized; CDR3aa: CASSQDLAGGPAKNIQYF; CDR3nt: TGCGCCAGCAGCCAAGATCTAGCGGGAGGGCCGGCCAAAAACATTCAGTACTTC
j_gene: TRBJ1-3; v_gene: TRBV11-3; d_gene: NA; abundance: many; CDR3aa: CASSSDPGQVDTIYF; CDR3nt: TGTGCCAGCAGCTCGGACCCGGGACAAGTGGACACCATATATTTT
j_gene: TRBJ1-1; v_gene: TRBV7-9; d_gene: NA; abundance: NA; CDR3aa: CASSLKDSPEAFF; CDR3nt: TGTGCCAGCAGCCTTAAGGACAGCCCTGAAGCTTTCTTT
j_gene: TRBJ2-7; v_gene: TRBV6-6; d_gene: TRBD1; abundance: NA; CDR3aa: CASGPYRQGYEQYF; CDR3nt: TGTGCCAGCGGTCCCTACCGACAGGGTTACGAGCAGTACTTC
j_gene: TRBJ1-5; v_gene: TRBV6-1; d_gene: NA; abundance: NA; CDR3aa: CASSSDRIVNQPQHF; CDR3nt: TGTGCCAGCAGTTCAGACAGGATAGTGAATCAGCCCCAGCATTTT
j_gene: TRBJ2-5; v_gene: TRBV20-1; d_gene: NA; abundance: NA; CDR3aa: CGAPKTEMQETQYF; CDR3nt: TGCGGTGCTCCTAAGACAGAGATGCAAGAGACCCAGTACTTC
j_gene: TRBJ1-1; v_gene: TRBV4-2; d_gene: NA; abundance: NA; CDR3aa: CASNQGQFDAFF; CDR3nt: TGTGCCAGCAACCAAGGACAGTTCGATGCTTTCTTT
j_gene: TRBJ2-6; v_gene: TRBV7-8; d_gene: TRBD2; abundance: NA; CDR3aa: CVSSLLAGFSGTNVMTF; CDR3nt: TGTGTCAGCAGCTTACTAGCGGGGTTCTCTGGAACCAACGTCATGACTTTC
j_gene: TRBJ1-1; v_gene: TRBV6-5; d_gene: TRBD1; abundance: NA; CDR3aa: CASSTRRGGMNTEAFF; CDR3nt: TGTGCCAGCAGCACCCGGAGAGGGGGCATGAACACTGAAGCTTTCTTT
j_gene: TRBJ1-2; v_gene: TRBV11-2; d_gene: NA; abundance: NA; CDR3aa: CDGSLSWGEFYGYTF; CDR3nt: TGTGACGGCAGCTTAAGTTGGGGAGAATTCTATGGCTACACCTTC
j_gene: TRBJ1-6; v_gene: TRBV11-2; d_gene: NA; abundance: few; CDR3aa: CAGSLESGSNSPLHF; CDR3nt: TGTGCCGGCAGCTTAGAGAGTGGTAGTAATTCGCCCCTCCACTTT
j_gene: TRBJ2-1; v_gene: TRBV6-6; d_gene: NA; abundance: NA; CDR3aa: CASTSLGGGQFF; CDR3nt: TGTGCCAGCACTTCATTAGGAGGGGGGCAGTTCTTC
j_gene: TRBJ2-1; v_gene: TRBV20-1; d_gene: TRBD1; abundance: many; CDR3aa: CSAGGDRGQWNEQFF; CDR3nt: TGCAGTGCTGGGGGGGACAGGGGGCAATGGAATGAGCAGTTCTTC
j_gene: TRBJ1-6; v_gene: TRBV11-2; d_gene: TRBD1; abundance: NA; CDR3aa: CVTSPRTGVNSPLHF; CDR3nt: TGTGTCACCAGCCCCAGGACAGGGGTAAATTCACCCCTCCACTTT
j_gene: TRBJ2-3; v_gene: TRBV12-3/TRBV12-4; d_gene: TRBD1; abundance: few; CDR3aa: CASSLQGADTQYF; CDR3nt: TGTGCCAGCAGTTTACAGGGGGCGGATACGCAGTATTTT
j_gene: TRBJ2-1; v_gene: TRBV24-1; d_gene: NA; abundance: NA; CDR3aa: CATSKGWSEQFF; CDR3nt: TGTGCCACCAGTAAGGGTTGGAGTGAGCAGTTCTTC
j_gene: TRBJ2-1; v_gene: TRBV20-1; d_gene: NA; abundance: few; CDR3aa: CSARDSYNEQFF; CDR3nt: TGCAGTGCTAGGGACAGCTACAATGAGCAGTTCTTC
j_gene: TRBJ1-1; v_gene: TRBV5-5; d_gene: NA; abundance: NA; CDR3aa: CASSSQQTVNTEAFF; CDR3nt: TGTGCCAGCAGCTCCCAGCAGACAGTGAACACTGAAGCTTTCTTT
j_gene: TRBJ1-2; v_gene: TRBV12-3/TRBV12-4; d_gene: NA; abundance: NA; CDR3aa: CASSLAEGLGLGYTF; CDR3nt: TGTGCCAGCAGTTTAGCGGAGGGACTAGGCCTTGGCTACACCTTC